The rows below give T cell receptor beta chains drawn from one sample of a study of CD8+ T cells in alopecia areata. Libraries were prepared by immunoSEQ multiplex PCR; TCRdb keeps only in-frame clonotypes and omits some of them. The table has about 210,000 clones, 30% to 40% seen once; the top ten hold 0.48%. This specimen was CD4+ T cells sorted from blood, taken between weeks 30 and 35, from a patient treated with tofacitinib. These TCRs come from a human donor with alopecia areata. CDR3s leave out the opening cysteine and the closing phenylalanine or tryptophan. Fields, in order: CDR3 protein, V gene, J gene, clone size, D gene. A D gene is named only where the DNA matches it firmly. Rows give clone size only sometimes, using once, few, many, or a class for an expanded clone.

SVSPSGRGNEKLF	TRBV29-1	TRBJ1-4	.	.
ATRTGNTGELF	TRBV15	TRBJ2-2	.	.
ASRGLGFDQPQH	TRBV4-1	TRBJ1-5	.	.
ASSPRQDLVINEKLF	TRBV9	TRBJ1-4	.	.
ASSFNNEQF	TRBV5-1	TRBJ2-1	.	.
SAINNEQF	TRBV20-1	TRBJ2-1	.	.
ASSAQITGETEAF	TRBV6-1	TRBJ1-1	.	TRBD1
ASSPRYNTGELF	TRBV7-9	TRBJ2-2	.	.
ASSLVLAGAKNIQY	TRBV5-1	TRBJ2-4	.	.
ASSDWDETDYGYT	TRBV6-1	TRBJ1-2	.	.
ASSGGHRQETQY	TRBV5-1	TRBJ2-5	.	.
SVERQGSANEQF	TRBV29-1	TRBJ2-1	few	TRBD1
AISNLAGTSADTQY	TRBV10-3	TRBJ2-3	.	TRBD2
ASRTGLNTEAF	TRBV2	TRBJ1-1	.	TRBD1
ASSSGYQETQY	TRBV5-6	TRBJ2-5	few	.
SVEGQTYTDTQY	TRBV29-1	TRBJ2-3	.	.
SVVTGVTEAF	TRBV29-1	TRBJ1-1	.	TRBD1
SVGGAYTGELF	TRBV29-1	TRBJ2-2	few	.
ASSSNGGRATDTQY	TRBV7-3	TRBJ2-3	few	.
ATSRDSAGGNYEQY	TRBV15	TRBJ2-7	.	TRBD1
ASSSLRGIQY	TRBV5-6	TRBJ2-4	few	.
ASRTDRYEQY	TRBV6-1	TRBJ2-7	few	.
ASSSTTGRGETQY	TRBV19	TRBJ2-5	.	.
ASSSDRISEKLF	TRBV7-9	TRBJ1-4	.	.
ASTKTGGKQHEQY	TRBV18	TRBJ2-7	few	TRBD2
ASSSRQNTEAF	TRBV9	TRBJ1-1	.	.
ASSVETNTEAF	TRBV9	TRBJ1-1	few	.
ASSYENYLSRQF	TRBV2	TRBJ2-1	.	.
ASNPGRNRYGYT	TRBV2	TRBJ1-2	.	.
ASNPGTIYGYT	TRBV7-9	TRBJ1-2	few	.
SVRDKGYNEQF	TRBV29-1	TRBJ2-1	few	.
ASAWSEASYGYT	TRBV2	TRBJ1-2	.	.
ASSPPVWVPNYGYT	TRBV18	TRBJ1-2	few	.
ASSPFPLGPSEGAEAF	TRBV7-3	TRBJ1-1	once	.
ASSRTGTGDEKLF	TRBV5-4	TRBJ1-4	few	TRBD1
ASSIRTGAFSYEQY	TRBV19	TRBJ2-7	.	.
ASSFAGGTNEQF	TRBV11-2	TRBJ2-1	few	TRBD2
AWSVLGRIGNTIY	TRBV30	TRBJ1-3	few	.
AWRGTGLVSLH	TRBV30	TRBJ1-6	.	TRBD1
ASSLIGGTYEQY	TRBV27	TRBJ2-7	few	.
ASSQENSGSRTLH	TRBV4-2	TRBJ1-6	.	.
ASSTSYEQY	TRBV5-1	TRBJ2-7	.	.
ASSTAGTGREVHEAF	TRBV5-1	TRBJ1-1	.	TRBD1
AWSSSGRAGLRNEQF	TRBV30	TRBJ2-1	.	TRBD2
ASSVATAGGPHEQY	TRBV9	TRBJ2-7	.	TRBD2
ASSEQQGQPQH	TRBV2	TRBJ1-5	few	TRBD1
ASSGGVGNTEAF	TRBV11-2	TRBJ1-1	.	.
ASSPLGGDYEQY	TRBV6-6	TRBJ2-7	few	.
ASSRDRVETQY	TRBV5-6	TRBJ2-5	.	TRBD1
ASSPRQGSSYNEQF	TRBV18	TRBJ2-1	few	TRBD1
ASSRGAGNQPQH	TRBV7-9	TRBJ1-5	few	.
ASSYRGTGYGYT	TRBV6-5	TRBJ1-2	.	TRBD1
ASSLFSGSWETQY	TRBV5-1	TRBJ2-5	few	TRBD2
ASSIGGSSYNEQF	TRBV5-1	TRBJ2-1	.	.
ASSLATSSPTDTQY	TRBV5-1	TRBJ2-3	.	.
ASSFSGVKNIQY	TRBV7-9	TRBJ2-4	few	.
ASSAGQGVDTQY	TRBV7-9	TRBJ2-3	.	TRBD1
ASSRTGEFQF	TRBV4-1	TRBJ2-1	.	.
ASSGGFQPQH	TRBV6-1	TRBJ1-5	few	.
ASKLSGPTEAF	TRBV5-5	TRBJ1-1	few	.